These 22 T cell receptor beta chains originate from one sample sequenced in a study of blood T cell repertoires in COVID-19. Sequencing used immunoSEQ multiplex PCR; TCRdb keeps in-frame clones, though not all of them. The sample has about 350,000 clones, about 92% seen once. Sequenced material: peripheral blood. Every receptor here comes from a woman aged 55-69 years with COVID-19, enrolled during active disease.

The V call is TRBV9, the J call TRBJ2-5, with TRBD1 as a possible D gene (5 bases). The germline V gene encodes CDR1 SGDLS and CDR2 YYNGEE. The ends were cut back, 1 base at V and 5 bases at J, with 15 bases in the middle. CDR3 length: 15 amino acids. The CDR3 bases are TGTGCCAGCAGCGTACTGGACATCTATGGGGAGACCCAGTACTTC. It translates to CASSVLDIYGETQYF. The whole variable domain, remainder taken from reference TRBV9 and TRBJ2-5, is DSGVTQTPKHLITATGQRVTLRCSPRSGDLSVYWYQQSLDQGLQFLIQYYNGEERAKGNILERFSAQQFPDLHSELNLSSLELGDSALYFCASSVLDIYGETQYFGPGTRLLVL.

The CDR3 DNA reads TGTGCCACCAGGGGGGGGCTGGGGCTGAGGTCACCCCTCCACTTT. Translation: CATRGGLGLRSPLHF. The chain recombines TRBV27 with TRBJ1-6, with 7 bases aligning to TRBD1. Germline trimming cut 10 bases from V and 10 bases from J; bases unmatched to any gene: 16. The CDR3 is 15 amino acids. Per germline, CDR1 MNHEY and CDR2 SMNVEV (reference sequence).

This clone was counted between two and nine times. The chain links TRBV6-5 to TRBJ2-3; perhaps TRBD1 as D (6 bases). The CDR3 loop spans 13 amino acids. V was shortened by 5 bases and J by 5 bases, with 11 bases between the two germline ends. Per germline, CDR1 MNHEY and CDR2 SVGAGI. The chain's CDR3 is CASSTGWRDTQYF. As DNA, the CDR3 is TGTGCCAGCAGTACAGGGTGGAGAGATACGCAGTATTTT.

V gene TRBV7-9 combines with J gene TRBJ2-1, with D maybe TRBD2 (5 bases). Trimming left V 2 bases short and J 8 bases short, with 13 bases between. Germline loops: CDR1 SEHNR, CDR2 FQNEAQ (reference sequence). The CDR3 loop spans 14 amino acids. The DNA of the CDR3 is TGTGCCAGCAGCTTACTCCCCTCTAGCTATGAGCAGTTCTTC. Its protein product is CASSLLPSSYEQFF.

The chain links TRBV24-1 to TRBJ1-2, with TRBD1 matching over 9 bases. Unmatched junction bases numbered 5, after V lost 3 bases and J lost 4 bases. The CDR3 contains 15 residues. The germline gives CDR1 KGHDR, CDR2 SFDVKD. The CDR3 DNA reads TGTGCCACCAGTGATGAGACAGGGGGGATCTATGGCTACACCTTC. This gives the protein CATSDETGGIYGYTF.

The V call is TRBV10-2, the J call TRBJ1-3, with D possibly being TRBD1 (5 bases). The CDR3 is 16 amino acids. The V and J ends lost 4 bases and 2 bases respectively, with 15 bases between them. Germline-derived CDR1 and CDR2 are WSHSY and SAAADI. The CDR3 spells CASSVARQGAGNTIYF. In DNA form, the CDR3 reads TGCGCCAGCAGTGTGGCCCGGCAGGGCGCTGGAAACACCATATATTTT.

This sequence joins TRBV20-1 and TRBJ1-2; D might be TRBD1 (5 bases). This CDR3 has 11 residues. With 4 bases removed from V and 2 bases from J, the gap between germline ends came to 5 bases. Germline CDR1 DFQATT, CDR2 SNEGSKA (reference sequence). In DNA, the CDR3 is TGCAGTGCTAACAGGAACTATGGCTACACCTTC. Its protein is CSANRNYGYTF.

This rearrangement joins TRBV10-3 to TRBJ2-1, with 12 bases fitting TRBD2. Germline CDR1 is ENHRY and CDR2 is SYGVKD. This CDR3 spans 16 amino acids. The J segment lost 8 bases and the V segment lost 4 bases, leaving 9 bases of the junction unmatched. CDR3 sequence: CAISGLAGAPKDEQFF. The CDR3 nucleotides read TGTGCCATCAGTGGACTAGCGGGGGCCCCTAAGGATGAGCAGTTCTTC.

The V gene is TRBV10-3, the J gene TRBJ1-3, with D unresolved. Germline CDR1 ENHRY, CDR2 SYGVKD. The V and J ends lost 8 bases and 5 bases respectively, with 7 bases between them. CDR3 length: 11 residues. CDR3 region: CAIEGRNTIYF. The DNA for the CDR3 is TGTGCCATCGAGGGTAGAAACACCATATATTTT.

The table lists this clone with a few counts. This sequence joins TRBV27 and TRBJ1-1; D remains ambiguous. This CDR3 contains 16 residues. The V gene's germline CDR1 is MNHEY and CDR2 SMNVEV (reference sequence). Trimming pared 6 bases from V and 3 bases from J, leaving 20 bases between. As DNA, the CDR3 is TGTGCCAGCAGAATTTCAGTGGGTGGTGGAGACACTGAAGCTTTCTTT. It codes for CASRISVGGGDTEAFF.

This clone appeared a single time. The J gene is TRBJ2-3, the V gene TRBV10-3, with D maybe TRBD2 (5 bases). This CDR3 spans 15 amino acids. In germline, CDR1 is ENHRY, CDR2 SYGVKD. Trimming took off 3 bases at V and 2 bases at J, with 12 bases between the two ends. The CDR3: CAISETGVATDTQYF. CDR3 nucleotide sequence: TGTGCCATCAGTGAAACCGGGGTCGCCACAGATACGCAGTATTTT.

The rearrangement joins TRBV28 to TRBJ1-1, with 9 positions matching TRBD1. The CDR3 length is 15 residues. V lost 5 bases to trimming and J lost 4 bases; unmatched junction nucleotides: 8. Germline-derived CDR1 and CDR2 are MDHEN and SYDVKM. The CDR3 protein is CASSGPQGAITEAFF. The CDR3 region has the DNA TGTGCCAGCAGTGGCCCACAGGGGGCAATCACTGAAGCTTTCTTT.

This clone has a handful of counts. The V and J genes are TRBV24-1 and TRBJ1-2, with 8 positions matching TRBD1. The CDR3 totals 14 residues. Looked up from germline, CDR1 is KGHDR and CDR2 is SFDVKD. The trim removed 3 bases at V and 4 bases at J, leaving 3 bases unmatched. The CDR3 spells CATSDPGTGYGYTF. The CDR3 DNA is TGTGCCACCAGTGATCCCGGGACAGGCTATGGCTACACCTTC.

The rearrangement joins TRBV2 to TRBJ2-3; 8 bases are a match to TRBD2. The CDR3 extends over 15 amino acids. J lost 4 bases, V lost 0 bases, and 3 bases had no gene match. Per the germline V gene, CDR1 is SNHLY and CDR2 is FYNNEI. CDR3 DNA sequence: TGTGCCAGCAGTGAAGCGCGGCGGGGGGCAGATACGCAGTATTTT. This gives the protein CASSEARRGADTQYF.

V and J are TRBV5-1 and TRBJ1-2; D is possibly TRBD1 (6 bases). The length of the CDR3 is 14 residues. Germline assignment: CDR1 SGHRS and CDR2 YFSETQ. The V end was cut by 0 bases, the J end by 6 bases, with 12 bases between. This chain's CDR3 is CASSLGTAQHGYTF. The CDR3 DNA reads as TGCGCCAGCAGCTTGGGGACAGCGCAGCATGGCTACACCTTC.

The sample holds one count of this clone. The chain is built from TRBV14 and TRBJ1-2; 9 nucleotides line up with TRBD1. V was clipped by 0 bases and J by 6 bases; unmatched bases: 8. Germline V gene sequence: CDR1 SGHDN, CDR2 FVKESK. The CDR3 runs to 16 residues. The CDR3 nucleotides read TGTGCCAGCAGCCAAGATCCGGGGACAGGGAGGCATGGCTACACCTTC. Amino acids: CASSQDPGTGRHGYTF.

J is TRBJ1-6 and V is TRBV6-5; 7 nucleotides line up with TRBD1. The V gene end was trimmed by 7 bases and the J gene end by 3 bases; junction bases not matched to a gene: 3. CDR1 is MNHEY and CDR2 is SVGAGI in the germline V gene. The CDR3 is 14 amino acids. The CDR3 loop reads CASKRDSYNSPLHF. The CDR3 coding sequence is TGTGCCAGCAAAAGGGACAGCTATAATTCACCCCTCCACTTT.

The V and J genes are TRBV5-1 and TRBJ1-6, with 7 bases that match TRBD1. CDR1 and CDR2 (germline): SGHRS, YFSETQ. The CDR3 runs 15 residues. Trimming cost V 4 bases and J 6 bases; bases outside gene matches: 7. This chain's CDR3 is CASSQQGSSNSPLHF. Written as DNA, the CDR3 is TGCGCCAGCAGCCAACAGGGGTCTAGTAATTCACCCCTCCACTTT.

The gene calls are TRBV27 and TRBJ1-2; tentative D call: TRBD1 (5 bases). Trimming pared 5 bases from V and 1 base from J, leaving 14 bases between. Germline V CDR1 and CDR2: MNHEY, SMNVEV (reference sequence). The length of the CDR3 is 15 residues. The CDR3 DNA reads TGTGCCAGCAGTCCCTCGAGGGGACTTAACTATGGCTACACCTTC. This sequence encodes CASSPSRGLNYGYTF.

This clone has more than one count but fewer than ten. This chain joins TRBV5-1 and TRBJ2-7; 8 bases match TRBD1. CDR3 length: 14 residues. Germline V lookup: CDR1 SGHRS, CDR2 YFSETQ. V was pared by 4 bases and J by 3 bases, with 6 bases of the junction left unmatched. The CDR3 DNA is TGCGCCAGCAGCGGCCAGGGGGCGAGCTACGAGCAGTACTTC. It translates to CASSGQGASYEQYF.

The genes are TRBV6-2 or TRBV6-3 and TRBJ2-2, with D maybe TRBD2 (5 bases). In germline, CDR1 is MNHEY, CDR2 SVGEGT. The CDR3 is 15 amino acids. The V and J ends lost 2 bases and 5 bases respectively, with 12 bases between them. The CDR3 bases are TGTGCCAGCAGTTACACTAGGACCTCAACCGGGGAGCTGTTTTTT. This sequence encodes CASSYTRTSTGELFF.

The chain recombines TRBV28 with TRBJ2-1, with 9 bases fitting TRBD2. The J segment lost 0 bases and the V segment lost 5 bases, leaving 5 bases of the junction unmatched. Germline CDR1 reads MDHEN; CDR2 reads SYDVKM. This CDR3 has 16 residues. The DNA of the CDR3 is TGTGCCAGCAGTGATCCGACTAGCGGCTCCTACAATGAGCAGTTCTTC. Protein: CASSDPTSGSYNEQFF.